This record covers a single TCR beta chain. Antigen unknown. The study isolated at least 7 million PBMCs from each sample. Per sample, no less than 5.5 micrograms of total RNA were extracted. The entry originates in a study of blood T cells in healthy people across ages. General observations from the study: No one knew whether donors had CMV, which possibly confounded expanded clonotype changes.

The use of a sample-barcoded 5' primer and a J-beta primer mix characterized a second PCR of roughly 7 to 11 cycles. TCRdb redid the calling of the 5' RACE reads with MiXCR, one entry per CDR3 protein. The table lists about 640,000 distinct CDR3 sequences, about 53% of them singletons. This CDR3 spans 14 amino acids. In germline, CDR1 is SGHRS, CDR2 YFSETQ. V lost 0 bases, J lost 4 bases, and 9 bases lay in between. The chain uses TRBV5-1 and TRBJ2-3; D remains ambiguous. The sample taken for sequencing was blood. The sequence derives from a man in his fifties or sixties in good health. The CDR3 DNA sequence: TGCGCCAGCAGCTTGGGGATGGCCGCAGATACGCAGTATTTT. Encoded protein: CASSLGMAADTQYF. Full variable domain (rest looked up from reference TRBV5-1 and TRBJ2-3): KAGVTQTPRYLIKTRGQQVTLSCSPISGHRSVSWYQQTPGQGLQFLFEYFSETQRNKGNFPGRFSGRQFSNSRSEMNVSTLELGDSALYLCASSLGMAADTQYFGPGTRLTVL.